This passage covers 25 T cell receptor beta chains from one sample sequenced in a study of T cells in localized non-small cell lung cancer. Method: immunoSEQ multiplex PCR; TCRdb's copy keeps in-frame clones and lacks some. The table includes roughly 71,000 clones, roughly nine tenths detected once. The sequences come from peripheral blood, collected before any cancer treatment. The receptors were sampled from a male donor at least 60 years old with stage III squamous cell lung carcinoma.

This rearrangement joins TRBV6-4 to TRBJ2-1; TRBD2 agrees at 16 bases. The CDR3 has 14 amino acids. Germline CDR1 is MRHNA and CDR2 is SNTAGT. J was trimmed by 12 bases and V by 6 bases; bases with no gene match: 5. The CDR3 reads CASSGTSGGEGQFF. For the CDR3, the DNA is TGTGCCAGCAGCGGGACTAGCGGGGGGGAAGGGCAGTTCTTC.

The rearrangement uses TRBV5-1 and TRBJ2-5; 9 nucleotides line up with TRBD2. The CDR3 consists of 13 residues. V lost 8 bases to trimming and J lost 1 base; unmatched junction nucleotides: 3. The germline V gene encodes CDR1 SGHRS and CDR2 YFSETQ. The CDR3 nucleotides are TGCGCCAGTACGCGGGGGGGCCAAGAGACCCAGTACTTC. Its protein product is CASTRGGQETQYF.

This clone was observed once. V and J are TRBV11-2 and TRBJ1-6, with D uncertain. V lost 5 bases, J lost 7 bases, and 12 bases lay in between. Germline assignment: CDR1 SGHAT and CDR2 FQNNGV. The CDR3 sequence is 14 residues long. The CDR3 here is CASSPGRRNSPLHF. The CDR3 nucleotides are TGTGCCAGCAGCCCAGGACGGAGAAATTCACCCCTCCACTTT.

V gene TRBV19 combines with J gene TRBJ2-5; TRBD1 agrees at 9 bases. This CDR3 is 18 amino acids long. The J segment lost 3 bases and the V segment lost 3 bases, leaving 14 bases of the junction unmatched. The germline V gene has CDR1 LNHDA and CDR2 SQIVND (reference sequence). The CDR3 protein is CASSILPLRDREKETQYF. CDR3 coding DNA: TGTGCCAGTAGTATCCTCCCCCTCCGGGACAGGGAAAAAGAGACCCAGTACTTC.

The V gene is TRBV5-6, the J gene TRBJ1-5; no clear D gene. CDR1 SGHDT and CDR2 YYEEEE come from the germline V gene. This CDR3 spans 14 amino acids. V lost 7 bases and J lost 2, with 13 bases in between. The CDR3 sequence is CASSLGWRNQPQHF. DNA of the CDR3: TGTGCCAGCTCCCTGGGGTGGCGCAATCAGCCCCAGCATTTT.

This chain connects TRBV2 to TRBJ1-2; D may be TRBD1 (5 bases). The germline V and J ends were trimmed by 6 bases and 4 bases, with 9 bases remaining between them. The CDR3 totals 12 residues. Germline assignment: CDR1 SNHLY and CDR2 FYNNEI. This CDR3 is CASRDTGYGYTF. The CDR3 DNA follows: TGTGCCAGCAGGGACACAGGCTATGGCTACACCTTC.

The chain has TRBV6-5 and TRBJ1-1; D possibly corresponds to TRBD1 (6 bases). This CDR3 has 15 residues. Germline values: CDR1 MNHEY, CDR2 SVGAGI. Trimming left V 4 bases short and J 2 bases short, with 14 bases between. The CDR3 loop reads CASSSGQYGNTEAFF. CDR3 nucleotide sequence: TGTGCCAGCAGTTCAGGACAGTACGGCAACACTGAAGCTTTCTTT.

V usage is TRBV5-1 and J usage is TRBJ2-7; 9 bases map to TRBD1. Germline-derived CDR1 and CDR2 are SGHRS and YFSETQ. J gave up 5 bases and V 0 bases, and 3 bases lay outside the gene matches. The CDR3 has 14 residues. CDR3 sequence (DNA): TGCGCCAGCAGCTTGGACAGGGGGCGCAACGAGCAGTACTTC. Translation: CASSLDRGRNEQYF.

The chain combines TRBV28 with TRBJ2-4; 9 bases are shared with TRBD1. Germline V gene lookup returns CDR1 MDHEN and CDR2 SYDVKM. The CDR3 consists of 16 residues. After removal of 5 bases from V and 0 bases from J, the junction contained 5 bases not matched to a gene. The CDR3 spells CASSLGTGLAKNIQYF. The CDR3, as DNA: TGTGCCAGCAGTCTCGGGACAGGGCTAGCCAAAAACATTCAGTACTTC. The variable domain in full, with the rest retrieved from reference TRBV28 and TRBJ2-4, is DVKVTQSSRYLVKRTGEKVFLECVQDMDHENMFWYRQDPGLGLRLIYFSYDVKMKEKGDIPEGYSVSREKKERFSLILESASTNQTSMYLCASSLGTGLAKNIQYFGAGTRLSVL.

The chain carries TRBV6-1 and TRBJ1-1; D perhaps matches TRBD1 (5 bases). V lost 10 bases and J 1 base, leaving 19 bases between the germline ends. The CDR3 loop spans 15 amino acids. Looked up from germline, CDR1 is MNHNS and CDR2 is SASEGT. The CDR3 DNA reads as TGTGCCACTCTAAAACCCGGGACCGGGAACACTGAAGCTTTCTTT. This gives the protein CATLKPGTGNTEAFF.

CDR3 in amino acids: CASSRGGYSTDTQYF. The CDR3 coding sequence is TGTGCCAGCAGCCGTGGAGGGTACAGCACAGATACGCAGTATTTT. The chain combines TRBV5-6 with TRBJ2-3, with D possibly TRBD2 on 6 matching bases. V gave up 4 bases and J gave up 0 bases, with 12 bases separating them. The CDR3 loop spans 15 amino acids. Germline lookup yields CDR1 SGHDT and CDR2 YYEEEE.

The J gene is TRBJ1-6, the V gene TRBV6-1, with D possibly being TRBD1 (5 bases). The V gene lost 6 bases and the J gene lost 7 bases, with 10 bases spanning the gap. CDR1 and CDR2 (germline): MNHNS, SASEGT. The CDR3 totals 13 residues. The DNA of the CDR3 is TGTGCCAGCAGACTACAGGTCAATTCACCCCTCCACTTT. Encoded protein: CASRLQVNSPLHF.

V and J are TRBV29-1 and TRBJ1-2; 8 nucleotides line up with TRBD1. Trimming cost V 6 bases and J 6 bases; bases outside gene matches: 9. The germline gives CDR1 SQVTM, CDR2 ANQGSEA. The CDR3 consists of 13 residues. The CDR3 sequence: CSVNRGLMDGYTF. DNA for the CDR3: TGCAGCGTCAACAGGGGGTTGATGGATGGCTACACCTTC.

The V and J genes are TRBV5-1 and TRBJ2-5; D unresolved. Per germline, CDR1 SGHRS and CDR2 YFSETQ. V was trimmed by 4 bases and J by 7 bases, leaving 17 bases between them. This CDR3 contains 14 residues. CDR3 in DNA: TGCGCCAGCAGCCTAACGACGGCAGTACGGACCCAGTACTTC. Translated: CASSLTTAVRTQYF.

The gene calls are TRBV6-1 and TRBJ1-5; TRBD1 might be the D (5 bases). The CDR3 loop spans 13 amino acids. The V gene's germline CDR1 is MNHNS and CDR2 SASEGT. Trimming left V 9 bases short and J 3 bases short, with 12 bases between. The CDR3 region is CASSDTYNQPQHF. CDR3 in DNA: TGTGCCAGTTCGGACACCTACAATCAGCCCCAGCATTTT.

This clone has a single count. The chain links TRBV6-1 to TRBJ2-7, with D tentatively TRBD1 or TRBD2 (5 bases each). Looked up from germline, CDR1 is MNHNS and CDR2 is SASEGT. This CDR3 comprises 15 residues. The V end was cut by 5 bases, the J end by 2 bases, with 16 bases between. This CDR3 is CASSTRGVGTYEQYV. CDR3 nucleotide sequence: TGTGCCAGCAGTACCAGAGGGGTAGGAACCTACGAGCAGTACGTC.

In DNA, the CDR3 is TGCGCCAGCAGCTGGGACAGGGGGACAGGGGTGTTTTTT. It yields the protein CASSWDRGTGVFF. The rearrangement joins TRBV5-1 to TRBJ1-4, with 11 bases aligning to TRBD1. Germline CDR1 is SGHRS and CDR2 is YFSETQ. The CDR3 contains 13 residues. V dropped 3 bases and J dropped 15; count of bases not matched to a gene: 7.

CDR3 nucleotides: TGTGCCTGGACTACGGGTCCTAGTTACGAGCAGTACTTC. This sequence encodes CAWTTGPSYEQYF. V usage is TRBV30 and J usage is TRBJ2-7; D gene ambiguous. V dropped 4 bases and J dropped 4 bases, with 14 bases sitting between them. Looked up from germline, CDR1 is GTSNPN and CDR2 is SVGIG (reference sequence). The CDR3 runs to 13 residues. The complete variable domain, with remaining parts taken from reference TRBV30 and TRBJ2-7, reads SQTIHQWPATLVQPVGSPLSLECTVEGTSNPNLYWYRQAAGRGLQLLFYSVGIGQISSEVPQNLSASRPQDRQFILSSKKLLLSDSGFYLCAWTTGPSYEQYFGPGTRLTVT.

A word on this clone: A junction end diverges from the germline sequence, so it may reflect a read error. J is TRBJ2-3 and V is TRBV29-1; weak D call: TRBD2 (5 bases). The CDR3 is 11 amino acids. Germline-derived CDR1 and CDR2 are SQVTM and ANQGSEA. The CDR3 DNA reads TGCAGCGTAGAAGTAGCGGATACGCAGTATTTT. It yields the protein CSVEVADTQYF.

The chain uses TRBV5-1 and TRBJ2-5; weak D call: TRBD1 (5 bases). The CDR3 covers 15 residues. Trimming took 4 bases from V and 5 from J, leaving 18 bases between them. Germline assignment: CDR1 SGHRS and CDR2 YFSETQ. This CDR3 is CASSRRGGVGETQYF. CDR3 nucleotide sequence: TGCGCCAGCAGCCGTAGGGGCGGCGTTGGGGAGACCCAGTACTTC.

The CDR3 sequence is CASSYTSGAGETQYF. CDR3 DNA sequence: TGTGCCAGCAGTTACACTAGCGGGGCGGGGGAGACCCAGTACTTC. The genes are TRBV6-6 and TRBJ2-5, with 10 bases aligning to TRBD2. CDR1 is MNHNY and CDR2 is SVGAGI in the germline V gene (reference sequence). The V segment lost 2 bases and the J segment 5 bases; nucleotides outside the gene matches: 5. CDR3 length: 15 residues.

This chain connects TRBV5-1 to TRBJ2-7; 10 nucleotides align to TRBD1. This CDR3 contains 15 residues. V gave up 4 bases and J gave up 5 bases; unmatched junction bases: 9. Germline V gives CDR1 SGHRS, CDR2 YFSETQ. DNA for the CDR3: TGCGCCAGCAGCCCGGAGGGGACAGGGGTCGACGAGCAGTACTTC. Translated, it gives CASSPEGTGVDEQYF.

CDR3 in amino acids: CASSVPTNYGYTF. The CDR3 bases are TGTGCCAGCAGTGTTCCAACTAACTATGGCTACACCTTC. The chain links TRBV28 to TRBJ1-2; D unclear. CDR1 is MDHEN, CDR2 SYDVKM, per germline. The V end was cut by 5 bases, the J end by 0 bases, with 7 bases between. The CDR3 extends over 13 amino acids.

This clone was counted a single time. This chain uses TRBV5-1 with TRBJ2-7, with TRBD1 matching over 8 bases. The germline CDR1 and CDR2 sequences are SGHRS and YFSETQ. V shed 7 bases, J shed 4 bases, and the junction held 4 bases outside the gene matches. This CDR3 has 12 residues. CDR3 DNA sequence: TGCGCCAGCGCCCAGGGGGCTTACGAGCAGTACTTC. The encoded protein is CASAQGAYEQYF.

The genes are TRBV6-5 and TRBJ2-2, with D perhaps matching TRBD1 or TRBD2 (5 bases each). This CDR3 contains 15 residues. With 7 bases removed from V and 1 base from J, the gap between germline ends came to 13 bases. Germline assignment: CDR1 MNHEY and CDR2 SVGAGI. The CDR3 spells CASTRDLKNTGELFF. CDR3 coding DNA: TGTGCCAGCACCCGGGACCTCAAGAACACCGGGGAGCTGTTTTTT.